Detailed here is one TCR beta chain. Its antigen is still unknown. This sample stems from a study of post-analysis software for immune sequencing data. Study context: Included among the disease courses, which were recorded for the cohort, were relapsing-remitting, secondary progressive and progressive-relapsing multiple sclerosis.

Whole-study findings and limits: With TRBV5-6, TRBV5-1 and TRBV20-1 included, 5 or 6 TRBV segments were more frequent in patients than in controls. Batch-mates among the samples co-clustered strongly by F measure. Relative to controls, patients with multiple sclerosis showed significantly lower normalized Chao1 diversity.

TCR beta cDNA libraries included unique molecular identifiers. cDNA molecules numbering 400,000 to 550,000 came from approximately 1 to 10 million T cells. From the PCR reads, TCRdb called clonotypes with MiXCR, one entry per CDR3 protein. The sample records some 500,000 distinct CDR3 sequences, under 55% being singletons. The CDR3 spans 17 residues. Trimming took 3 bases from V and 1 from J; bases not matched to a gene: 9. Germline loops: CDR1 SGHTA, CDR2 FQGNSA. The material sequenced was blood. This sequence was found in a girl between 5 and 17 years old with multiple sclerosis. The V gene is TRBV7-2, the J gene TRBJ2-1; 7 nucleotides agree with TRBD2. The CDR3 nucleotides are TGTGCCAGCAGCTTCCCATTGAGACTAGCTTCCTACAATGAGCAGTTCTTC. Encoded protein: CASSFPLRLASYNEQFF.